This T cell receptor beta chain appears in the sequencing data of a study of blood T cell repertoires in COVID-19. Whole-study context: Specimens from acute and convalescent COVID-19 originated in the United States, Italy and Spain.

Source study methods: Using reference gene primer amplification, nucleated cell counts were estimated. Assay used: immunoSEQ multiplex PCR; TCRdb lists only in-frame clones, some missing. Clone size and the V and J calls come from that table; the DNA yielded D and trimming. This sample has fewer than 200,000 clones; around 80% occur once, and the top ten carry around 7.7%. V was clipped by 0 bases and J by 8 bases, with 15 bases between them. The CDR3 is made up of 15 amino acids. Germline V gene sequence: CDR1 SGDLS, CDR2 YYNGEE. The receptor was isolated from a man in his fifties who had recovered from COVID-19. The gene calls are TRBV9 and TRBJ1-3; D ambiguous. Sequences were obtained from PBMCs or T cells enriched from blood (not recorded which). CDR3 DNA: TGTGCCAGCAGCGTAGGCGGTCTTAGCTCGGACACCATATATTTT. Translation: CASSVGGLSSDTIYF.